This TCR beta chain was identified in a study of cytomegalovirus exposure and HLA in healthy donors. Study results and caveats: A further, later analysis showed that HLA-associated TCR beta chains (compared with equally common others) were more clonally expanded.

It was with 60 Vbeta and 13 Jbeta primers that the PCR ran. Sequenced by immunoSEQ multiplex PCR; TCRdb stores in-frame clones only, minus some. The sample records 85,000 to 120,000 clones, 75% being singletons. The ends lost 7 bases at V and 0 bases at J; junction bases unmatched: 5. Germline values: CDR1 SQVTM, CDR2 ANQGSEA. The CDR3 has 13 residues. A remark on this clone: The antigen is not known.

The sample taken for sequencing was PBMCs. The V gene is TRBV29-1, the J gene TRBJ1-1; 7 bases match TRBD1. This receptor was identified in a man in his forties in good health and CMV-seronegative. This chain's CDR3 is CSAGDRLNTEAFF. CDR3 DNA: TGCAGCGCTGGGGACAGATTGAACACTGAAGCTTTCTTT.